These T cell receptor delta chains were read from a single sample in a study of gamma-delta chains in newborns, infants, children. TCRdb re-identified clones in the reads via CATT. This sample carries some 11,000 delta-chain clones, 3.5% of them seen once, and the ten largest clones take roughly 8.7%. Specimen: blood. These receptors were collected from a child who was a newborn, infant or young child, either healthy, febrile or measles-vaccinated (not recorded which). CDR3s include the opening cysteine and the closing phenylalanine or tryptophan. D genes are given only for firm matches. Not all rows give a size; the values are once, few, many and, for expanded clones, a class.

size | J | V | D | CDR3 | DNA
NA | TRDJ1 | TRDV3 | TRDD3 | CARKTGYGTYWGIPQSTDKLIF | TGTGCCCGAAAAACAGGATACGGGACGTACTGGGGGATACCCCAGTCCACCGATAAACTCATCTTT
medium-sized | TRDJ3 | TRDV2 | NA | CACDTATGGVSWDTRQMFF | TGTGCCTGTGACACCGCCACGGGGGGTGTCTCCTGGGACACCCGACAGATGTTTTTC
NA | TRDJ1 | TRDV1 | NA | CALGELELFTDKLIF | TGTGCTCTTGGGGAACTGGAGCTCTTCACCGATAAACTCATCTTT
few | TRDJ1 | TRDV1 | TRDD3 | CALGESHWGISYTDKLIF | TGTGCTCTTGGGGAATCGCACTGGGGGATATCTTACACCGATAAACTCATCTTT
NA | TRDJ1 | TRDV1 | TRDD3 | CALGELWAFWELGDTDKLIF | TGTGCTCTTGGGGAACTATGGGCCTTCTGGGAACTGGGGGACACCGATAAACTCATCTTT
NA | TRDJ3 | TRDV2 | TRDD3 | CACDSLLGDSSWDTRQMFF | TGTGCCTGTGACTCGTTACTGGGGGATAGCTCCTGGGACACCCGACAGATGTTTTTC
few | TRDJ1 | TRDV1 | NA | CALGDLKIPYPYDKLIF | TGTGCTCTTGGGGATCTGAAAATACCCTACCCCTATGATAAACTCATCTTT
few | TRDJ1 | TRDV1 | NA | CALGVRPGATDKLIF | TGTGCTCTTGGGGTCAGACCTGGGGCAACCGATAAACTCATCTTT
few | TRDJ1 | TRDV1 | TRDD3 | CALGEKSRGGYEGGKLIF | TGTGCTCTTGGGGAAAAATCCCGTGGGGGATACGAGGGCGGTAAACTCATCTTT
NA | TRDJ1 | TRDV2 | NA | CACDTAQRSTASGLIF | TGTGCCTGTGACACCGCCCAAAGGAGTACTGCCAGCGGACTCATCTTT
NA | TRDJ1 | TRDV1 | TRDD3 | CALGNGVLGGSYTDKLIF | TGTGCTCTTGGGAATGGGGTGCTTGGGGGATCGTACACCGATAAACTCATCTTT
NA | TRDJ3 | TRDV2 | TRDD3 | CACDTAWDTRLSWDTRQMFF | TGTGCCTGTGACACCGCTTGGGATACTCGTTTATCCTGGGACACCCGACAGATGTTTTTC
medium-sized | TRDJ3 | TRDV2 | TRDD3 | CACDTGGYSWDTRQMFF | TGTGCCTGTGACACTGGGGGATACTCCTGGGACACCCGACAGATGTTTTTC
few | TRDJ1 | TRDV1 | TRDD3 | CALGVSTPYLPTMVGDTRADKLIF | TGTGCTCTTGGGGTCTCCACCCCGTACCTTCCTACGATGGTGGGGGATACGCGCGCCGATAAACTCATCTTT
medium-sized | TRDJ2 | TRDV1 | NA | CALGEPSAAWGLTAQLFF | TGTGCTCTTGGGGAACCTTCCGCTGCCTGGGGTTTGACAGCACAACTCTTCTTT
few | TRDJ2 | TRDV1 | TRDD3 | CALGESNRWAHYWGIRLTAQLFF | TGCGCTCTTGGGGAATCTAACCGTTGGGCCCATTACTGGGGGATACGGCTGACAGCACAACTCTTCTTT
few | TRDJ1 | TRDV1 | NA | CALGEQPPLPHWSGHKLIF | TGTGCCCTTGGGGAACAACCCCCCCTACCGCACTGGTCGGGGCATAAACTCATCTTT
few | TRDJ1 | TRDV1 | TRDD3 | CALGASLAFLRFGGYAPYTDKLIF | TGTGCTCTTGGGGCTTCCTTGGCCTTCCTACGTTTTGGGGGATACGCTCCTTACACCGATAAACTCATCTTT
few | TRDJ2 | TRDV2 | TRDD3 | CACDTVLGETSKLNFAPSLTAQLFF | TGTGCCTGTGACACCGTGTTGGGGGAAACATCAAAACTTAACTTCGCCCCTTCTTTGACAGCACAACTCTTCTTT
few | TRDJ1 | TRDV2 | NA | CACDPILPRYSLYTDKLIF | TGTGCCTGTGACCCGATCCTACCCAGATACTCTTTGTACACCGATAAACTCATCTTT
NA | TRDJ3 | TRDV2 | NA | CACDEMGNWSRDTRQMFF | TGTGCCTGTGACGAAATGGGGAATTGGTCTCGGGACACCCGACAGATGTTTTTC
NA | TRDJ1 | TRDV2 | TRDD3 | CACDTNFLGGYGPHDTDKLIF | TGTGCCTGTGACACCAATTTTCTGGGGGGTTACGGGCCCCATGACACCGATAAACTCATCTTT
medium-sized | TRDJ2 | TRDV2 | TRDD3 | CACDKLGDTLTAQLFF | TGTGCCTGTGACAAACTGGGGGATACTTTGACAGCACAACTCTTCTTT
few | TRDJ1 | TRDV1 | NA | CALGEFPYASLGGVDKLIF | TGTGCTCTTGGGGAATTTCCCTACGCATCTTTGGGGGGTGTCGATAAACTCATCTTT
medium-sized | TRDJ3 | TRDV2 | NA | CACDLYQSSWDTRQMFF | TGTGCCTGTGACTTGTACCAAAGCTCCTGGGACACCCGACAGATGTTTTTC
few | TRDJ1 | TRDV1 | NA | CALGERNTSRGPLIF | TGTGCTCTTGGGGAACGGAATACCTCGAGAGGGCCACTCATCTTT
few | TRDJ1 | TRDV1 | TRDD3 | CALGENLFRGYAKVTDKLIF | TGTGCTCTTGGGGAAAATTTATTCAGGGGATACGCGAAGGTTACCGATAAACTCATCTTT
NA | TRDJ1 | TRDV1 | TRDD3 | CALGYWGSSLHF | TGTGCTCTCGGGTACTGGGGGAGTTCCTTGCATTTT
few | TRDJ1 | TRDV2 | TRDD3 | CACDQLGDTARVTDKLIF | TGTGCCTGCGATCAACTGGGGGATACGGCGAGGGTCACCGATAAACTCATCTTT
NA | TRDJ3 | TRDV2 | NA | CACDTVGGRDTRQMFF | TGTGCCTGTGACACCGTTGGGGGCCGGGACACCCGACAGATGTTTTTC
few | TRDJ1 | TRDV1 | NA | CALGEQGSVDDKLIF | TGTGCTCTTGGGGAACAGGGATCTGTCGATGATAAACTCATCTTT
NA | TRDJ1 | TRDV1 | NA | CALGEEDGMGLLYTDKLIF | TGTGCTCTTGGGGAAGAGGACGGGATGGGTCTCTTGTACACCGATAAACTCATCTTT
NA | TRDJ1 | TRDV3 | TRDD3 | CASHCFRAYWGFDKLIF | TGTGCCTCCCACTGCTTCCGCGCCTACTGGGGCTTCGATAAACTCATCTTT
NA | TRDJ1 | TRDV1 | TRDD3 | CALGVRGLMLFSGTGEKGHTDKLIF | TGTGCTCTTGGGGTCCGCGGCCTTATGTTGTTTTCGGGTACTGGGGAAAAGGGGCACACCGATAAACTCATCTTT
NA | TRDJ2 | TRAV29/DV5 | TRDD3 | CAASARIPSGGYISSMTAQLFF | TGTGCAGCAAGCGCGCGGATCCCTTCTGGGGGATACATATCTTCCATGACAGCACAACTCTTCTTT
NA | TRDJ3 | TRDV2 | TRDD3 | CACDPISVLGDKSSWDTRQMFF | TGTGCCTGTGACCCTATTTCCGTACTGGGGGATAAAAGCTCCTGGGACACCCGACAGATGTTTTTC
NA | TRDJ1 | TRDV1 | NA | CALGDPIPPFGPGFRYTDKLIF | TGTGCTCTTGGGGACCCCATTCCCCCCTTCGGACCTGGCTTTAGGTACACCGATAAACTCATCTTT
few | TRDJ1 | TRDV3 | TRDD3 | CALIGYFSLLGDPYTDKLIF | TGTGCCCTAATCGGGTACTTCTCACTACTGGGGGACCCGTACACCGATAAACTCATCTTT
few | TRDJ1 | TRDV1 | NA | CALGYRGGDTDKLIF | TGTGCTCTTGGTTATCGTGGGGGGGACACCGATAAACTCATCTTT
few | TRDJ1 | TRDV1 | TRDD3 | CALGVPSFSPTYWGISVTDKLIF | TGTGCTCTTGGGGTCCCTTCCTTTTCCCCCACGTACTGGGGGATATCGGTAACCGATAAACTCATCTTT
few | TRDJ1 | TRDV3 | NA | CAFGLPPKTVVLGENKLIF | TGTGCCTTTGGCCTTCCTCCTAAGACAGTCGTACTGGGCGAGAATAAACTCATCTTT
medium-sized | TRDJ3 | TRDV2 | TRDD3 | CACDTASGGRSWDTRQMFF | TGTGCCTGTGACACCGCATCTGGGGGAAGATCCTGGGACACCCGACAGATGTTTTTC
few | TRDJ1 | TRDV1 | NA | CALGEPSGPEDKLIF | TGTGCTCTTGGGGAACCCTCGGGGCCCGAAGATAAACTCATCTTT
few | TRDJ1 | TRDV2 | TRDD3 | CACDPLGGYTDKLIF | TGTGCCTGTGACCCACTGGGGGGTTACACCGATAAACTCATCTTT
few | TRDJ1 | TRDV2 | TRDD3 | CACDTRTGGYRSRADKLIF | TGTGCCTGTGACACTCGTACTGGGGGATACCGCTCGAGGGCCGATAAACTCATCTTT
few | TRDJ1 | TRDV1 | TRDD3 | CALGEPTPYWGIQGGTDKLIF | TGTGCTCTTGGGGAACCTACACCCTACTGGGGGATACAGGGGGGCACCGATAAACTCATCTTT
medium-sized | TRDJ3 | TRDV2 | NA | CACDGTVSSWDTRQMFF | TGTGCCTGTGACGGAACTGTCAGCTCCTGGGACACCCGACAGATGTTTTTC
medium-sized | TRDJ1 | TRAV29/DV5 | TRDD3 | CAARTISPRTGGTDKLIF | TGTGCAGCAAGAACCATTTCACCCCGTACTGGGGGCACCGATAAACTCATCTTT
medium-sized | TRDJ1 | TRDV2 | TRDD3 | CACERLGGHTDKLIF | TGTGCCTGCGAACGGCTGGGGGGCCACACCGATAAACTCATCTTT
NA | TRDJ1 | TRDV3 | TRDD3 | CAFRASPFVSRTGGYADKLIF | TGTGCCTTTAGGGCCTCCCCCTTTGTTTCTCGTACTGGGGGATACGCGGATAAACTCATCTTT
few | TRDJ1 | TRDV1 | TRDD3 | CALTSRQLLGVPDKLIF | TGTGCTCTTACCTCCCGGCAGCTACTGGGGGTCCCCGATAAACTCATCTTT
few | TRDJ1 | TRDV1 | TRDD3 | CALGELSRTGGYYSDKLIF | TGTGCTCTTGGGGAACTTTCTCGTACTGGGGGATACTACTCCGATAAACTCATCTTT
NA | TRDJ1 | TRDV1 | NA | CALGEPTFLTDKLIF | TGTGCTCTTGGGGAACCTACTTTTCTCACCGATAAACTCATCTTT
NA | TRDJ1 | TRDV1 | NA | CALGAFRRTLRDDKLIF | TGTGCTCTTGGGGCATTCCGGAGGACCTTACGGGACGATAAACTCATCTTT
few | TRDJ1 | TRDV2 | TRDD3 | CACDTVSGGYRTDKLIF | TGTGCCTGTGACACCGTTTCTGGGGGATACAGAACCGATAAACTCATCTTT
NA | TRDJ4 | TRDV1 | TRDD3 | CALGEPPEVLGDKDGVQTRPLIF | TGTGCTCTTGGGGAGCCGCCTGAGGTACTGGGGGATAAAGACGGAGTCCAGACCAGACCCCTGATCTTT
NA | TRDJ1 | TRDV2 | TRDD3 | CACDTVTGGSKLIF | TGTGCCTGTGACACCGTTACTGGGGGATCAAAGCTCATCTTT